Below, one TCR beta chain is given with its context. Its antigen is unknown. This sample was taken from a study of T cell responses to AZD1222 COVID-19 vaccine. Study-level background: Pooling was applied to second doses at about 4 or about 12 weeks.

Findings and limits, study-wide: Clonal diversity was possibly underestimated; the donors were predominantly white British and more often female. Baseline seropositivity occurred in only a handful of AZD1222 recipients. Along spike, vaccine-associated CD4 TCRs were found throughout, with dominance at 160-218 and 743-854.

TCRdb keeps only in-frame clones here, not all; method: immunoSEQ multiplex PCR. The sample shows 150,000 to 170,000 clones, around nine tenths of them seen only once. The input for sequencing was peripheral blood, taken on day 0 of AZD1222 vaccination. The TCR comes from an adult in good health.

CDR3 sequence: CASSLLRDRGRGEQFF. The CDR3 nucleotides are TGTGCCAGCTCACTCCTCCGGGACAGGGGGCGGGGTGAGCAGTTCTTC. The chain uses TRBV18 and TRBJ2-1, with 12 bases that match TRBD1. The CDR3 totals 16 residues. J lost 9 bases, V lost 4 bases, and 10 bases had no gene match. The germline V gene has CDR1 KGHSH and CDR2 LQKENI.